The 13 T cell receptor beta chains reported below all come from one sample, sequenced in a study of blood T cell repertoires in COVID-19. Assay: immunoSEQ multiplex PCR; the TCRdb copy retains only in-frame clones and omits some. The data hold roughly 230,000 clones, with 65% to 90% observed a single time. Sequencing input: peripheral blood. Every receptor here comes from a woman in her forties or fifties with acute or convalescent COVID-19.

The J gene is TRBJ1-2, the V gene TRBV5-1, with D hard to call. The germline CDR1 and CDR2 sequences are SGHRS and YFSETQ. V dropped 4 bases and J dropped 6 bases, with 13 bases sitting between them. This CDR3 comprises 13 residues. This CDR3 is CASSLDLLDGYTF. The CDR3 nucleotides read TGCGCCAGCAGCCTGGACTTGTTGGATGGCTACACCTTC.

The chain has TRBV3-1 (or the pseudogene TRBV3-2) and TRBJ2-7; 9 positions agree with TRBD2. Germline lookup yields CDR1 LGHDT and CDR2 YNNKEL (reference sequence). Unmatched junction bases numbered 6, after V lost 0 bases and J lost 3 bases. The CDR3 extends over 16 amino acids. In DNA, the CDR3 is TGTGCCAGCAGCCAAGACTGGGGACTAGCTATCTACGAGCAGTACTTC. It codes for CASSQDWGLAIYEQYF.

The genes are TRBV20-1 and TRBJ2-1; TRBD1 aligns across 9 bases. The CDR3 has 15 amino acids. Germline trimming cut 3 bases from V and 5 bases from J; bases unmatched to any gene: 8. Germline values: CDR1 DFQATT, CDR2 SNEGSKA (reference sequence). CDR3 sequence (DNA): TGCAGTGCTAGTCTATCGGGACAGGGTAACAATGAGCAGTTCTTC. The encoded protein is CSASLSGQGNNEQFF.

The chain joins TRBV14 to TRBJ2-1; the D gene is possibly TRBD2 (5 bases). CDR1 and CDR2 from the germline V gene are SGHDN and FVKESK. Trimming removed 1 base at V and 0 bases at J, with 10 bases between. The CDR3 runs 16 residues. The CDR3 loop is CASSQVSGSSYNEQFF. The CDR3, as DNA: TGTGCCAGCAGCCAAGTCAGCGGTAGCTCCTACAATGAGCAGTTCTTC.

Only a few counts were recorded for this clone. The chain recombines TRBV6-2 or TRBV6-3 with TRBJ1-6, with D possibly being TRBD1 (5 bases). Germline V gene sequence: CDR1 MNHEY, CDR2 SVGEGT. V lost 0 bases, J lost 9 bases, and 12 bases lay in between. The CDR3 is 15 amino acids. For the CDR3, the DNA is TGTGCCAGCAGTTACTCCGGGCAGGGCTTTTCACCCCTCCACTTT. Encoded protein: CASSYSGQGFSPLHF.

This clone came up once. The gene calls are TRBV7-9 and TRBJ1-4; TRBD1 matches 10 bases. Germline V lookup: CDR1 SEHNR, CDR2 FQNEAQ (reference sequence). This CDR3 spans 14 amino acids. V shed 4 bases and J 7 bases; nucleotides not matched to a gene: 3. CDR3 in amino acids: CASSSGQGSEKLFF. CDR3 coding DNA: TGTGCCAGCAGCTCGGGACAGGGGAGTGAAAAACTGTTTTTT.

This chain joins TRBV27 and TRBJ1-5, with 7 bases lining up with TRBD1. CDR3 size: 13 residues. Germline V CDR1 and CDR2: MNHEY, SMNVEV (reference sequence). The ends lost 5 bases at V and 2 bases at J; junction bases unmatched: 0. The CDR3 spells CASSGTGNQPQHF. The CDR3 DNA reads TGTGCCAGCAGTGGGACAGGCAATCAGCCCCAGCATTTT.

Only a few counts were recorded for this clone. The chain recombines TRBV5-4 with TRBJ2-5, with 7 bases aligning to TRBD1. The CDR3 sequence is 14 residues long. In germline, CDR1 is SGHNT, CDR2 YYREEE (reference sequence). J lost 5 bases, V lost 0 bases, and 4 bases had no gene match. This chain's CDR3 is CASSLEGGAETQYF. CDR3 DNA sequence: TGTGCCAGCAGCTTGGAAGGGGGCGCGGAGACCCAGTACTTC.

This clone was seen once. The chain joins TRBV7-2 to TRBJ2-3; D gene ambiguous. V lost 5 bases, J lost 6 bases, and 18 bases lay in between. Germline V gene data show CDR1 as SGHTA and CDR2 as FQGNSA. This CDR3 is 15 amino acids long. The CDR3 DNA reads TGTGCCAGCAGCCAAGGAGCGACCTTTGGCGATACGCAGTATTTT. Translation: CASSQGATFGDTQYF.

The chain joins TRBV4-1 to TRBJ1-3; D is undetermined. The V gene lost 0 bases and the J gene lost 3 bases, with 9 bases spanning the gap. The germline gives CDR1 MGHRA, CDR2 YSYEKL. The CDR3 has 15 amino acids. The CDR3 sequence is CASSQDPQRGNTIYF. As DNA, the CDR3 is TGCGCCAGCAGCCAAGATCCACAACGTGGAAACACCATATATTTT.

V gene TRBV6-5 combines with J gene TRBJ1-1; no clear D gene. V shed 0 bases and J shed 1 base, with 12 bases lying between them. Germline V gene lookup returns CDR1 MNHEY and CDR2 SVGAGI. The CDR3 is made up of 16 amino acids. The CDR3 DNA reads TGTGCCAGCAGTTACTCGGCGGGGATTGAGAACACTGAAGCTTTCTTT. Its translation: CASSYSAGIENTEAFF.

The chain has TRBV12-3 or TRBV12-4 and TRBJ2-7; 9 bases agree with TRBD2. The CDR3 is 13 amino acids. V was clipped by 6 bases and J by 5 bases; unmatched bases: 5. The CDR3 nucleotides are TGTGCCAGCAGCTTTAGCGGGGGAAACGAGCAGTACTTC. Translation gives CASSFSGGNEQYF.

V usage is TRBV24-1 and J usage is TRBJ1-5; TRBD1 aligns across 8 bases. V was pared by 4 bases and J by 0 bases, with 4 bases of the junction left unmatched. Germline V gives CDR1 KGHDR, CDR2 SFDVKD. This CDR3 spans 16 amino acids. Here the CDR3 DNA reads TGTGCCACCAGTGACCCGACAGGGGATAGCAATCAGCCCCAGCATTTT. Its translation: CATSDPTGDSNQPQHF.